The 29 T cell receptor beta chains reported below all come from one sample, sequenced in a study of graft-versus-host responses after intestinal transplantation. Intraepithelial plus lamina propria lymphocytes were released by processing graft tissue. Clones were read by immunoSEQ multiplex PCR, and TCRdb kept only the in-frame ones, dropping some. The sample comprises 15,000 to 20,000 clones, around 83% of which are singletons, and roughly 3.8% rests with the top ten. The sequencing used ileum tissue, collected around 600 days after intestinal transplantation. All receptors come from a human patient who received an intestinal transplant, so some T cells may come from the graft donor.

V usage is TRBV7-9 and J usage is TRBJ1-2, with a possible D match to TRBD1 (5 bases). This CDR3 comprises 16 residues. The germline V gene encodes CDR1 SEHNR and CDR2 FQNEAQ (reference sequence). V was trimmed by 1 base and J by 5 bases, leaving 17 bases between them. In nucleotides, the CDR3 is TGTGCCAGCAGCTTAGGAGAGGGTAGGCAGGGATATGGCTACACCTTC. Translating gives CASSLGEGRQGYGYTF.

Worth noting for this clone: A read error may produce the germline difference seen at one junction end. V and J are TRBV19 and TRBJ2-1; tentatively, D is TRBD2 (6 bases). This CDR3 has 13 amino acids. CDR1 LNHDA and CDR2 SQIVND come from the germline V gene (reference sequence). The CDR3 loop is CVSMEVSGNEQFF. The CDR3 DNA is TGTGTCAGTATGGAGGTGAGCGGGAATGAGCAGTTCTTC.

This CDR3 reads CASSPNRQGAEWNTEAFF. CDR3 DNA sequence: TGTGCCAGCAGTCCGAACCGACAGGGGGCAGAGTGGAACACTGAAGCTTTCTTT. The rearrangement links TRBV28 to TRBJ1-1; 10 bases match TRBD1. Germline V gene lookup returns CDR1 MDHEN and CDR2 SYDVKM. The junction had 13 bases not matched to a gene; V was cut back by 5 bases and J by 1 base. This CDR3 has 18 amino acids.

This chain connects TRBV18 to TRBJ2-4, with D maybe TRBD1 (5 bases). The V and J ends lost 1 base and 6 bases respectively, with 16 bases between them. The CDR3 spans 16 residues. Germline V CDR1 and CDR2: KGHSH, LQKENI. This chain's CDR3 is CASSPRDSFSTNIQYF. The CDR3 coding sequence is TGTGCCAGCTCACCACGAGACAGTTTTAGTACAAACATTCAGTACTTC.

There are a few counts of this clone. CDR3: CASRQFDRYNEQFF. CDR3 in DNA: TGTGCCAGCAGACAGTTCGACAGATACAATGAGCAGTTCTTC. This chain uses TRBV5-6 with TRBJ2-1; D might be TRBD1 (5 bases). Trimming took off 5 bases at V and 4 bases at J, with 13 bases between the two ends. Germline CDR1 is SGHDT and CDR2 is YYEEEE. The CDR3 has 14 amino acids.

The chain links TRBV7-9 to TRBJ1-3, with D uncertain. V was trimmed by 6 bases and J by 4 bases, leaving 10 bases between them. Germline-derived CDR1 and CDR2 are SEHNR and FQNEAQ (reference sequence). The CDR3 length is 13 residues. CDR3 sequence: CASRDGLGNTIYF. In DNA form, the CDR3 reads TGTGCCAGCAGGGACGGCTTGGGAAACACCATATATTTT.

The CDR3 loop reads CASSLNGGDTQYF. The CDR3 DNA is TGTGCCAGCAGCTTGAATGGGGGAGATACGCAGTATTTT. The chain combines TRBV5-4 with TRBJ2-3; the D gene could be TRBD1 or TRBD2 (5 bases each). V was clipped by 1 base and J by 5 bases, with 8 bases between them. CDR3 length: 13 residues. CDR1 and CDR2 from the germline V gene are SGHNT and YYREEE (reference sequence). Combining the CDR3 with reference TRBV5-4 and TRBJ2-3 gives the whole variable domain ETGVTQSPTHLIKTRGQQVTLRCSSQSGHNTVSWYQQALGQGPQFIFQYYREEENGRGNFPPRFSGLQFPNYSSELNVNALELDDSALYLCASSLNGGDTQYFGPGTRLTVL.

The chain recombines TRBV6-5 with TRBJ2-1; the match to TRBD2 covers 8 bases. Germline CDR1 MNHEY, CDR2 SVGAGI. The V and J ends lost 2 bases and 9 bases, in that order; junction bases with no gene match: 3. This CDR3 is built from 13 residues. CDR3 region: CASSYAGGGEQFF. CDR3 DNA sequence: TGTGCCAGCAGTTACGCCGGGGGGGGTGAGCAGTTCTTC.

The V gene is TRBV7-7, the J gene TRBJ2-7, with 8 bases aligning to TRBD2. CDR1 SSHAT and CDR2 FNYEAQ come from the germline V gene (reference sequence). The junction had 6 bases not matched to a gene; V was cut back by 5 bases and J by 6 bases. The CDR3 contains 13 residues. CDR3 in DNA: TGTGCCAGCAGCCGAGTCGGGGGGGCCGAGCAGTACTTC. Encoded protein: CASSRVGGAEQYF.

This chain uses TRBV10-1 with TRBJ1-2; no firm D call. This CDR3 is built from 18 residues. The V end was cut by 8 bases, the J end by 1 base, with 26 bases between. Germline V lookup: CDR1 WNHNN, CDR2 SYGVQD (reference sequence). CDR3 loop: CASVTRISRPKGNYGYTF. DNA of the CDR3: TGCGCCAGCGTTACCCGAATTTCAAGGCCCAAGGGTAACTATGGCTACACCTTC.

The chain recombines TRBV7-9 with TRBJ1-1, with D perhaps TRBD1 (6 bases). Germline CDR1 is SEHNR and CDR2 is FQNEAQ (reference sequence). V was clipped by 5 bases and J by 5 bases, with 21 bases between them. The CDR3 loop spans 16 amino acids. The CDR3 region has the DNA TGTGCCAGCAGCCCAGGGGTTTTTTCTTCGACGACTGAAGCTTTCTTT. It codes for CASSPGVFSSTTEAFF.

CDR3 sequence reads: CASSQETQTAEAFF. The CDR3 nucleotides read TGTGCCAGCAGCCAGGAAACCCAAACCGCTGAAGCTTTCTTT. This chain links TRBV4-2 with TRBJ1-1; D unresolved. This CDR3 contains 14 residues. The ends were cut back, 3 bases at V and 6 bases at J, with 14 bases in the middle. CDR1 and CDR2 from the germline V gene are LGHNA and YNFKEQ.

This rearrangement joins TRBV7-9 to TRBJ1-2; D is unclear. The CDR3 runs 12 residues. Trimming removed 5 bases from V and 1 base from J, with 5 bases in between. Per germline, CDR1 SEHNR and CDR2 FQNEAQ (reference sequence). The CDR3 DNA reads as TGTGCCAGCAGCCCCCATAACTATGGCTACACCTTC. It specifies CASSPHNYGYTF.

CDR3 DNA: TGCGCCAGCAGCTCATCGGGGGTCCGGGGTGAGCAGTTCTTC. It encodes CASSSSGVRGEQFF. The gene calls are TRBV5-1 and TRBJ2-1, with D maybe TRBD2 (6 bases). V dropped 3 bases and J dropped 9 bases, with 16 bases sitting between them. The CDR3 contains 14 residues. The germline V gene encodes CDR1 SGHRS and CDR2 YFSETQ.

DNA for the CDR3: TGTGCCAGCAGCTCCAAGTGGGGGATCCAGCCCCAGCATTTT. Its protein is CASSSKWGIQPQHF. The chain has TRBV5-5 and TRBJ1-5; maybe TRBD1 (5 bases). Germline loops: CDR1 SGHKS, CDR2 YYEKEE (reference sequence). V was trimmed by 3 bases and J by 7 bases, leaving 14 bases between them. The CDR3 sequence is 14 residues long.

This clone has just one count. This chain connects TRBV29-1 to TRBJ1-5; TRBD1 is a possible D gene (5 bases). With 3 bases removed from V and 7 bases from J, the gap between germline ends came to 13 bases. Per germline, CDR1 SQVTM and CDR2 ANQGSEA. There are 13 residues in the CDR3. CDR3 region: CSVDVGGGQPQHF. Written as DNA, the CDR3 is TGCAGCGTTGACGTTGGGGGGGGGCAGCCCCAGCATTTT.

The table lists this clone with a count of one. V is TRBV6-1 and J is TRBJ2-7, with 9 positions matching TRBD1. The CDR3 spans 14 residues. Germline V gene data show CDR1 as MNHNS and CDR2 as SASEGT. V lost 6 bases and J lost 3; bases outside the gene matches: 6. CDR3 bases: TGTGCCAGCAGGTGGGACAGGGCGGGCTACGAGCAGTACTTC. Translation gives CASRWDRAGYEQYF.

This clone showed up just a few times. The gene calls are TRBV7-9 and TRBJ1-3, with TRBD1 as a possible D gene (6 bases). Germline CDR1 and CDR2: SEHNR and FQNEAQ (reference sequence). This CDR3 comprises 16 residues. V dropped 6 bases and J dropped 0 bases, with 15 bases sitting between them. For the CDR3, the DNA is TGTGCCAGCAGTAACGTGGGGGCAACCTCTGGAAACACCATATATTTT. Its translation is CASSNVGATSGNTIYF.

The V gene is TRBV6-1, the J gene TRBJ2-7; D is unclear. The germline V and J ends were trimmed by 6 bases and 3 bases, with 6 bases remaining between them. The length of the CDR3 is 11 residues. In germline, CDR1 is MNHNS, CDR2 SASEGT. The CDR3 is CASSLHYEQYF. The CDR3 DNA sequence: TGTGCCAGCAGCCTGCACTACGAGCAGTACTTC.

The chain combines TRBV6-6 with TRBJ2-5; no clear D. The ends were cut back, 2 bases at V and 5 bases at J, with 12 bases in the middle. CDR1 is MNHNY and CDR2 is SVGAGI in the germline V gene (reference sequence). There are 14 residues in the CDR3. The CDR3 region has the DNA TGTGCCAGCAGTTACCTCTCCAGTCTGGAGACCCAGTACTTC. The encoded protein is CASSYLSSLETQYF.

The V call is TRBV27, the J call TRBJ1-1; TRBD1 agrees at 12 bases. CDR1 is MNHEY and CDR2 is SMNVEV in the germline V gene (reference sequence). After removal of 2 bases from V and 1 base from J, the junction contained 5 bases not matched to a gene. The CDR3 loop spans 17 amino acids. In DNA, the CDR3 is TGTGCCAGCAGTTTAGGGACAGGGGGCGCTCGGAACACTGAAGCTTTCTTT. As protein: CASSLGTGGARNTEAFF.

The chain employs TRBV10-3 and TRBJ1-1; TRBD1 aligns across 10 bases. J was trimmed by 3 bases and V by 5 bases; bases with no gene match: 3. The length of the CDR3 is 14 residues. Germline CDR1 and CDR2: ENHRY and SYGVKD. CDR3 sequence: CAISLGTGDTEAFF. DNA for the CDR3: TGTGCCATCAGTCTGGGGACAGGGGACACTGAAGCTTTCTTT.

J is TRBJ1-2 and V is TRBV19; possibly TRBD1 for D (6 bases). Germline V gene lookup returns CDR1 LNHDA and CDR2 SQIVND (reference sequence). This CDR3 spans 15 amino acids. The ends were cut back, 0 bases at V and 7 bases at J, with 15 bases in the middle. In DNA, the CDR3 is TGTGCCAGTAGTATAGAGAGCGCGGCAGGGGTTGGCTACACCTTC. Residues: CASSIESAAGVGYTF. Drawing the rest from reference TRBV19 and TRBJ1-2, the complete variable domain is DGGITQSPKYLFRKEGQNVTLSCEQNLNHDAMYWYRQDPGQGLRLIYYSQIVNDFQKGDIAEGYSVSREKKESFPLTVTSAQKNPTAFYLCASSIESAAGVGYTFGSGTRLTVV.

The CDR3 sequence is CASSSTDTQYF. For the CDR3, the DNA is TGTGCCAGCAGCTCCACAGATACGCAGTATTTT. The chain combines TRBV5-7 with TRBJ2-3; D gene uncertain. TRBV5-7 is filed as an ORF, its function uncertain. The CDR3 is 11 residues long. V was shortened by 3 bases and J by 2 bases, with 1 base between the two germline ends.

The V call is TRBV11-3, the J call TRBJ2-2, with 7 positions matching TRBD1. The CDR3 covers 15 residues. Trimming cost V 5 bases and J 2 bases; bases outside gene matches: 5. The germline V gene has CDR1 SGHNT and CDR2 YENEEA. CDR3 amino acids: CASSTRDSNTGELFF. CDR3 nucleotides: TGTGCCAGCAGCACCCGGGACAGCAACACCGGGGAGCTGTTTTTT.

This clone has more than one count but fewer than ten. The chain joins TRBV19 to TRBJ1-2; the D gene is possibly TRBD1 (6 bases). The V gene lost 1 base and the J gene lost 4 bases, with 16 bases spanning the gap. This CDR3 region has 16 residues. CDR1 and CDR2 (germline): LNHDA, SQIVND (reference sequence). CDR3 sequence (DNA): TGTGCCAGTAGTATAGCTCCCTCGACAGGTGCCTATGGCTACACCTTC. Encoded protein: CASSIAPSTGAYGYTF.

The chain carries TRBV11-3 and TRBJ1-2; D uncertain. Deletions cut 0 bases from V and 8 bases from J, with 10 bases between. CDR1 is SGHNT, CDR2 YENEEA, per germline. CDR3 length: 13 amino acids. The CDR3: CASSLDASRGYTF. In nucleotides, the CDR3 is TGTGCCAGCAGCTTAGATGCCTCGAGGGGCTACACCTTC.

The V and J genes are TRBV7-2 and TRBJ2-1; TRBD2 matches at 11 bases. In germline, CDR1 is SGHTA, CDR2 FQGNSA. The CDR3 contains 15 residues. The V and J ends lost 3 bases and 7 bases, in that order; junction bases with no gene match: 5. The CDR3 spells CASSFLAGGANEQFF. In nucleotides, the CDR3 is TGTGCCAGCAGCTTTCTAGCGGGGGGAGCTAATGAGCAGTTCTTC.

A note on this clone: Other DNA sequences in the sample encode the same CDR3. V gene TRBV7-9 combines with J gene TRBJ1-1; D is uncertain. V was shortened by 1 base and J by 0 bases, with 6 bases between the two germline ends. CDR3 length equals 14 residues. Germline loops: CDR1 SEHNR, CDR2 FQNEAQ (reference sequence). The CDR3 DNA follows: TGTGCCAGCAGCTTAGGTGGAGTGAACACTGAAGCTTTCTTT. Translating it yields CASSLGGVNTEAFF.